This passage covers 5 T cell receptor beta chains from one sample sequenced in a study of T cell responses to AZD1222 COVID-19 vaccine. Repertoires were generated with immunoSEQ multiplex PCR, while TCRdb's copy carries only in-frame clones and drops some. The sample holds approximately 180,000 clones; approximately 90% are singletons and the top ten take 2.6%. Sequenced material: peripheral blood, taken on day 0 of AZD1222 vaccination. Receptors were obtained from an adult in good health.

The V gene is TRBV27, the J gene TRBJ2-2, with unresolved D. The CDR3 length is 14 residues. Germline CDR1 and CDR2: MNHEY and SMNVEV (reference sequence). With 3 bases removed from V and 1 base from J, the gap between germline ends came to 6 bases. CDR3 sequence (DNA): TGTGCCAGCAGTTTGTGGTTGAACACCGGGGAGCTGTTTTTT. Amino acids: CASSLWLNTGELFF.

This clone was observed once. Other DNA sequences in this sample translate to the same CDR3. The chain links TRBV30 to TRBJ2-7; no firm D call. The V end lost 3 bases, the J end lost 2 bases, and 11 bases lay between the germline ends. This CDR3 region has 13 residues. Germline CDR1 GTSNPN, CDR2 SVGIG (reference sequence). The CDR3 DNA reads TGTGCCTGGAGCTCAGGCGTTACCTACGAGCAGTACTTC. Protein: CAWSSGVTYEQYF.

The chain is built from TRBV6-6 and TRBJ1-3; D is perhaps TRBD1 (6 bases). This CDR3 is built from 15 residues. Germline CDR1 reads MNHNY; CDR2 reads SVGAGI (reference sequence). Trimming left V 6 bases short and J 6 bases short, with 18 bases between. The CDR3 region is CASSRKGVTTNTIYF. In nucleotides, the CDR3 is TGTGCCAGCAGCCGTAAGGGGGTGACAACAAACACCATATATTTT.

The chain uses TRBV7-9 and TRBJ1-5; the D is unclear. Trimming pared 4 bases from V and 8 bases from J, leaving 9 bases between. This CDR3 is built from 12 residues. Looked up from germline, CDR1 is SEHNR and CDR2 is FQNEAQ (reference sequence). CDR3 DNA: TGTGCCAGCAGCTCCCCCCTCGAGCCCCAGCATTTT. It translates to CASSSPLEPQHF.

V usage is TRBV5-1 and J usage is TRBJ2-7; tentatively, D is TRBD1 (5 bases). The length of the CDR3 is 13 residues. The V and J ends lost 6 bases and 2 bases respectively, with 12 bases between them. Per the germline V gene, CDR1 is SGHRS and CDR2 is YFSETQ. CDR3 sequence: CASTETEAYEQYF. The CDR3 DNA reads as TGCGCCAGCACCGAGACAGAGGCCTACGAGCAGTACTTC. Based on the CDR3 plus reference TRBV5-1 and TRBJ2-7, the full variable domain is KAGVTQTPRYLIKTRGQQVTLSCSPISGHRSVSWYQQTPGQGLQFLFEYFSETQRNKGNFPGRFSGRQFSNSRSEMNVSTLELGDSALYLCASTETEAYEQYFGPGTRLTVT.